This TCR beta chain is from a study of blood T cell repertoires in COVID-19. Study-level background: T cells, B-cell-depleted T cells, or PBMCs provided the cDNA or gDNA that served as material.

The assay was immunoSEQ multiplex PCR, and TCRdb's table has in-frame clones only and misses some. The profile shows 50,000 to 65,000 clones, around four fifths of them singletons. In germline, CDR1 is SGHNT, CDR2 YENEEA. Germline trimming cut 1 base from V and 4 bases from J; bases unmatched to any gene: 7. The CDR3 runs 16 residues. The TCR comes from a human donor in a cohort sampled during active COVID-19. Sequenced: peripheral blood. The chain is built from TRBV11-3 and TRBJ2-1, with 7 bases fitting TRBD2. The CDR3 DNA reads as TGTGCCAGCAGCTTAGGGGGCGGGAGAACTTACAATGAGCAGTTCTTC. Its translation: CASSLGGGRTYNEQFF.